This T cell receptor beta chain was recovered during a study of identical twins. The CDR3 is 14 amino acids. CDR1 and CDR2 (germline): SGHRS, YFSETQ. Deletions cut 7 bases from V and 5 bases from J, with 13 bases between. TCRdb re-analysed the 5' RACE reads in MiXCR, keeping a single row per CDR3 protein. The sample yields 150,000 or so distinct CDR3 sequences, approximately 4% seen once. This clonotype appeared many times. The specimen sequenced was memory T cells sorted from blood. This TCR derives from a man aged 18 to 29 in good health. The chain employs TRBV5-1 and TRBJ1-6; D is perhaps TRBD1 (5 bases). CDR3 in DNA: TGCGCCAGCTGGGCAGGGCGCGATAATTCACCCCTCCACTTT. Translating it yields CASWAGRDNSPLHF. The full variable domain, completed using reference TRBV5-1 and TRBJ1-6, is KAGVTQTPRYLIKTRGQQVTLSCSPISGHRSVSWYQQTPGQGLQFLFEYFSETQRNKGNFPGRFSGRQFSNSRSEMNVSTLELGDSALYLCASWAGRDNSPLHFGNGTRLTVT.